This is a list of T cell receptor beta chains from one sample in a study of cytomegalovirus exposure and HLA in healthy donors. The assay was immunoSEQ multiplex PCR, and TCRdb's table has in-frame clones only and misses some. The data contain about 240,000 clones, about 86% of them singletons. The sequenced sample was PBMCs. These receptors were obtained from a man between 18 and 29 years old in good health and CMV-seronegative. Each CDR3 is given with its conserved first and last residue. The D gene is left open where the match is weak. Only part of the rows carry a size: once, few, many, or a class if the clone is expanded.

V gene,clone size,J gene,D gene,CDR3 protein,CDR3 DNA
TRBV7-9,few,TRBJ1-3,TRBD1,CASSYRGTDTIYF,TGTGCCAGCAGTTACAGGGGTACGGACACCATATATTTT
TRBV19,.,TRBJ1-1,.,CASSPPEFGGAFF,TGTGCCAGTAGCCCGCCCGAGTTCGGGGGGGCTTTCTTT
TRBV29-1,few,TRBJ1-5,TRBD1,CSVGTANQPQHF,TGCAGCGTCGGGACAGCTAATCAGCCCCAGCATTTT
TRBV2,.,TRBJ2-5,TRBD2,CATQLPPSGGARETQYF,TGTGCCACCCAATTACCCCCCTCGGGAGGGGCGAGAGAGACCCAGTACTTC
TRBV27,.,TRBJ2-7,.,CASSLSRGSLYF,TGTGCCAGCAGTTTATCGAGGGGGAGCTTGTACTTC
TRBV4-3,.,TRBJ2-1,.,CASSQENVAGAEQFF,TGCGCCAGCAGCCAAGAAAACGTCGCAGGGGCCGAGCAGTTCTTC
TRBV5-1,.,TRBJ2-7,.,CASSTEDYEQYF,TGCGCCAGCAGCACGGAGGACTACGAGCAGTACTTC
TRBV10-3,once,TRBJ2-7,TRBD1,CAIGTVSYEQYF,TGTGCCATCGGGACAGTCTCCTACGAGCAGTACTTC
TRBV28,.,TRBJ1-2,TRBD1,CASIPGQPSNYGYTF,TGTGCCAGCATTCCGGGACAGCCCTCTAACTATGGCTACACCTTC
TRBV11-2,.,TRBJ1-6,.,CASSLESGKNSPLHF,TGTGCCAGCAGCTTAGAATCAGGGAAGAATTCACCCCTCCACTTT
TRBV4-3,.,TRBJ2-2,TRBD1,CASSQGQGVTGELFF,TGCGCCAGCAGCCAAGGGCAGGGGGTCACCGGGGAGCTGTTTTTT
TRBV4-1,.,TRBJ1-1,.,CASSQVLAGDTEAFF,TGCGCCAGCAGCCAAGTTCTGGCCGGGGACACTGAAGCTTTCTTT
TRBV27,.,TRBJ2-1,.,CAIRVLNEQFF,TGTGCCATCCGGGTCCTGAATGAGCAGTTCTTC